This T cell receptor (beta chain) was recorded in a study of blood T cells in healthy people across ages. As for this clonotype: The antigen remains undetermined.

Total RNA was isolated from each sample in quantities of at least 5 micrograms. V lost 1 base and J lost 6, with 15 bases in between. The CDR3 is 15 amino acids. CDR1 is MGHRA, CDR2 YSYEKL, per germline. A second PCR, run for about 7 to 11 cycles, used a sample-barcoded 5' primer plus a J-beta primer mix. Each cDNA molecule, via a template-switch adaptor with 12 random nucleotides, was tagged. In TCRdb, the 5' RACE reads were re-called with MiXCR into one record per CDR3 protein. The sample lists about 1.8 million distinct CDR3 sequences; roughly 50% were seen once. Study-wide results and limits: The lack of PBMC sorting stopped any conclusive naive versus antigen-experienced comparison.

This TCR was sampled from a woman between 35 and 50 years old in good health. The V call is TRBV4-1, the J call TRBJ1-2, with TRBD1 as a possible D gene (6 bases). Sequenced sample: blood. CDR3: CASSQGAQGKDGYTF. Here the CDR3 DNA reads TGCGCCAGCAGCCAAGGAGCACAGGGTAAGGATGGCTACACCTTC.